The entry that follows covers one TCR beta chain sequence. The antigen is unknown. The entry originates in a study of cytomegalovirus exposure and HLA in healthy donors. The CDR3 consists of 17 residues. V lost 0 bases, J lost 1 base, and 8 bases stayed unmatched. Germline CDR1 is SGDLS and CDR2 is YYNGEE. The study's findings and limits: Reportedly, HLA-A and HLA-B alleles of most subjects were accurately predicted from TCR beta.

The PCR employed 60 Vbeta primers together with 13 Jbeta primers. The table came from immunoSEQ multiplex PCR; TCRdb's copy has only in-frame clones and leaves some out. The sample contains some 200,000 clones, approximately 59% of which appear only once. The sequenced sample consisted of PBMCs. This TCR was sampled from a man between 35 and 55 years old in good health and CMV-seronegative. The chain links TRBV9 to TRBJ2-5; TRBD1 matches at 8 bases. This chain's CDR3 is CASSVGVGDRIQETQYF. In DNA form, the CDR3 reads TGTGCCAGCAGCGTAGGGGTTGGGGACAGGATCCAAGAGACCCAGTACTTC.